This T cell receptor (beta chain) was documented in a study of T cells in Graves' hyperthyroidism and ophthalmopathy. From RNA transcripts, TCR beta CDR3 regions were amplified. RT-PCR in the first round (using the HTBI primer set) targeted the TCR CDR3. TCRdb re-derived calls from the multiplex PCR reads in MiXCR, one entry per CDR3 protein. The sample includes over 650,000 distinct CDR3 sequences, about 16% of them seen just once. This clonotype was counted at least ten times. Germline V gives CDR1 SNHLY, CDR2 FYNNEI. This CDR3 has 14 residues. Trimming removed 7 bases from V and 2 bases from J, with 12 bases in between.

This rearrangement joins TRBV2 to TRBJ1-5; tentatively, D is TRBD1 (6 bases). The sequence was obtained from a man aged 18 to 35 with Graves' hyperthyroidism. What was sequenced was blood. The DNA for the CDR3 is TGTGCCAGCACAGGGGATGTGGGCAATCAGCCCCAGCATTTT. Its translation is CASTGDVGNQPQHF.